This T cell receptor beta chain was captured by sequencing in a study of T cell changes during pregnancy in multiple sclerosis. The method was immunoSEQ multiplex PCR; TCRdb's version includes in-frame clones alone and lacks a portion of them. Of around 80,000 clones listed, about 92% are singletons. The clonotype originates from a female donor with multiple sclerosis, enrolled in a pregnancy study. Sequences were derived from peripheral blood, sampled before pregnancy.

CDR3 loop: CASSFWTQGWTTDTQYF. CDR3 DNA: TGTGCCAGCAGCTTTTGGACGCAGGGTTGGACCACAGATACGCAGTATTTT. The gene calls are TRBV11-2 and TRBJ2-3; the D gene is possibly TRBD1 (5 bases). The V gene lost 3 bases and the J gene lost 2 bases, with 18 bases spanning the gap. The CDR3 runs 17 residues. Germline lookup yields CDR1 SGHAT and CDR2 FQNNGV.